The present T cell receptor beta chain was sequenced within a study of Ad26.COV2.S vaccination and SARS-CoV-2 variants. Treatment indicated: some 19 received Ad26.COV2.S at low or high dose, single or two shots; roughly five received placebo; per-sample allocation not given. The samples date from day 63 after the first vaccine or placebo injection. CDR3 length: 15 amino acids. With 4 bases removed from V and 1 base from J, the gap between germline ends came to 16 bases. CDR1 is GTSNPN and CDR2 is SVGIG in the germline V gene (reference sequence). Only in-frame clones appear in the TCRdb table, and some are missing; sequencing was by immunoSEQ multiplex PCR. Here the sample spans over 400,000 clones, about 92% being singletons. Study-wide findings and caveats: Vaccine recipients and placebo recipients showed similar non-spike TCR breadth.

With respect to this clone: The antigen remains undetermined.

The rearrangement uses TRBV30 and TRBJ1-1; D is uncertain. The material sequenced was peripheral blood, taken in a trial of Ad26.COV2.S vaccine versus placebo. The clonotype comes from a person between 18 and 59 years old who received the Ad26.COV2.S COVID-19 vaccine or a placebo. The CDR3 DNA sequence: TGTGCCTGGACTTTTCCCCGGGGATCGAACACTGAAGCTTTCTTT. It encodes CAWTFPRGSNTEAFF.